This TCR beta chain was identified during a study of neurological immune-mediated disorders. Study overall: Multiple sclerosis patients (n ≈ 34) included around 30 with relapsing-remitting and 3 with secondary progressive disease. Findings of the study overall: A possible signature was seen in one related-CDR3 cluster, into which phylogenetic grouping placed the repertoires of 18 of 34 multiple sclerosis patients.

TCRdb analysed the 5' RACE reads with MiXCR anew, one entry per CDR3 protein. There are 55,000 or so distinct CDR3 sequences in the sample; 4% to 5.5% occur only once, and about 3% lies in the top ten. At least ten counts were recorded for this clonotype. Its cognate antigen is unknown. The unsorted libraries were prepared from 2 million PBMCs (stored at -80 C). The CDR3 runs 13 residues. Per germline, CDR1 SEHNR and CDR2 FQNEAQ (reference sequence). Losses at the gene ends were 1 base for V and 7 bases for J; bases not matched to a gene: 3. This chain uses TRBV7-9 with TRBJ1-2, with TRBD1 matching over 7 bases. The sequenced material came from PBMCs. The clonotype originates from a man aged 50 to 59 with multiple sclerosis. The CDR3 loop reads CASSLGDSSGYTF. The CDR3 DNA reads TGTGCCAGCAGCTTAGGGGACAGCTCTGGCTACACCTTC.